This T cell receptor (beta chain) emerged from a study of T cells in Graves' hyperthyroidism and ophthalmopathy. About the study: Blood was drawn when the patient was first diagnosed and still untreated.

Pregnant or lactating patients were excluded, as were those with uncontrolled infection or other autoimmune disease. In its sample, this clonotype was seen many times. Amplified regions were TCR beta CDR3 sequences from RNA transcripts. Primed by the HTBI set, a first-round RT-PCR was run on the TCR CDR3. One entry per CDR3 protein, called by TCRdb with MiXCR from the multiplex PCR reads. The sample lists about 280,000 distinct CDR3 sequences; 20% to 25% were seen once. Germline loops: CDR1 MNHNS, CDR2 SASEGT. This CDR3 has 13 amino acids. V lost 5 bases and J 4 bases, leaving 9 bases between the germline ends.

The clonotype was recovered from a man aged 40-49 years with Graves' hyperthyroidism that later progressed to Graves' ophthalmopathy. Sequencing was performed on blood. The chain has TRBV6-1 and TRBJ2-1; D is perhaps TRBD1 or TRBD2 (5 bases each). In DNA, the CDR3 is TGTGCCAGCAGTAGGGACGGATACAATGAGCAGTTCTTC. Translating it yields CASSRDGYNEQFF.